The 13 T cell receptor beta chains below come from one sample, sequenced in a study of T cell responses to AZD1222 COVID-19 vaccine. Profiling relied on immunoSEQ multiplex PCR, and the TCRdb table lists in-frame clones only, not all of them. The profile shows 75,000 to 80,000 clones, roughly 90% of them singletons. This sample comprised peripheral blood, obtained 28 days after the second AZD1222 dose. The receptors were sampled from an adult who received the AZD1222 COVID-19 vaccine.

The chain recombines TRBV7-2 with TRBJ2-7; no clear D. The CDR3 sequence is 12 residues long. Per the germline V gene, CDR1 is SGHTA and CDR2 is FQGNSA. V lost 5 bases to trimming and J lost 2 bases, with 7 bases between them. The CDR3 loop reads CASSAHPYEQYF. The CDR3 nucleotides read TGTGCCAGCAGCGCCCACCCCTACGAGCAGTACTTC.

This chain uses TRBV18 with TRBJ1-2; D is unresolved. CDR1 is KGHSH, CDR2 LQKENI, per germline. The CDR3 has 10 amino acids. V lost 7 bases and J lost 8, with 8 bases in between. The CDR3 DNA sequence: TGTGCCAGCTTCAGTGGGGGCTACACCTTC. This sequence encodes CASFSGGYTF.

J is TRBJ2-5 and V is TRBV5-1; TRBD1 matches 10 bases. Germline CDR1 reads SGHRS; CDR2 reads YFSETQ. V shed 3 bases and J 2 bases; nucleotides not matched to a gene: 10. This CDR3 has 17 amino acids. CDR3 in DNA: TGCGCCAGCAGCTACCAGGGAGGGACAGGGGTTCAAGAGACCCAGTACTTC. As protein: CASSYQGGTGVQETQYF.

The chain employs TRBV6-5 and TRBJ1-4, with 7 bases matching TRBD1. CDR3 length equals 15 residues. Germline V gene data show CDR1 as MNHEY and CDR2 as SVGAGI. Trimming took 4 bases from V and 3 from J; bases not matched to a gene: 5. The CDR3 nucleotides read TGTGCCAGCAGTTTCCAACAGGGGCCTAATGAAAAACTGTTTTTT. Translating gives CASSFQQGPNEKLFF.

V and J are TRBV25-1 and TRBJ2-7; the match to TRBD1 covers 11 bases. The J segment lost 6 bases and the V segment lost 1 base, leaving 5 bases of the junction unmatched. This CDR3 has 15 residues. In germline, CDR1 is MGHDK, CDR2 SYGVNS. This CDR3 is CASSEFGTGGAEQYF. The CDR3 DNA reads as TGTGCCAGCAGTGAATTCGGGACAGGGGGGGCCGAGCAGTACTTC.

V gene TRBV30 combines with J gene TRBJ2-1; no definite D call. This CDR3 region has 13 residues. Between the trimmed V and J ends, which lost 2 bases and 4 bases, there was a span of 9 bases. Germline V gene lookup returns CDR1 GTSNPN and CDR2 SVGIG (reference sequence). This chain's CDR3 is CAWSPIGYNEQFF. CDR3 nucleotides: TGTGCCTGGAGTCCAATAGGGTACAATGAGCAGTTCTTC.

The genes are TRBV28 and TRBJ1-2, with a possible D match to TRBD1 (5 bases). The V gene's germline CDR1 is MDHEN and CDR2 SYDVKM. V lost 4 bases and J lost 7, with 10 bases in between. There are 12 residues in the CDR3. CDR3 nucleotides: TGTGCCAGCAGTTGGGGGGTAGGTGGCTACACCTTC. It specifies CASSWGVGGYTF.

This chain connects TRBV7-2 to TRBJ1-5; 7 nucleotides align to TRBD1. Trimming removed 6 bases from V and 7 bases from J; junction bases left unmatched: 12. The CDR3 loop spans 15 amino acids. CDR1 and CDR2 from the germline V gene are SGHTA and FQGNSA. The CDR3 protein is CASSKTAGGEQPQHF. Here the CDR3 DNA reads TGTGCCAGCAGTAAAACGGCAGGGGGGGAACAGCCCCAGCATTTT.

The chain is built from TRBV3-1 (or the pseudogene TRBV3-2) and TRBJ1-1; D call uncertain. Trimming shortened V by 4 bases and J by 6 bases, and 9 bases separated the two germline ends. This CDR3 is 12 amino acids long. CDR1 is LGHDT and CDR2 is YNNKEL in the germline V gene (reference sequence). The DNA of the CDR3 is TGTGCCAGCAGCCCCAACGGGGCTGAAGCTTTCTTT. Its protein product is CASSPNGAEAFF.

The chain uses TRBV5-1 and TRBJ2-7; 9 bases align to TRBD1. The germline gives CDR1 SGHRS, CDR2 YFSETQ. This CDR3 is built from 14 residues. Trimming took 4 bases from V and 2 from J; bases not matched to a gene: 4. CDR3 coding DNA: TGCGCCAGCAGCCAAAGGGACAGGGCCTACGAGCAGTACTTC. Protein sequence: CASSQRDRAYEQYF.

V is TRBV4-2 and J is TRBJ2-2; D is possibly TRBD1 (5 bases). Looked up from germline, CDR1 is LGHNA and CDR2 is YNFKEQ. The CDR3 runs 15 residues. Trimming removed 9 bases from V and 5 bases from J, with 19 bases in between. The CDR3 DNA reads as TGTGCCAGTACGCAGTCGACAGTCTATACCGGGGAGCTGTTTTTT. This gives the protein CASTQSTVYTGELFF.

The V gene is TRBV7-9, the J gene TRBJ1-1; 8 bases are shared with TRBD1. In germline, CDR1 is SEHNR, CDR2 FQNEAQ (reference sequence). The CDR3 contains 14 residues. V was pared by 5 bases and J by 1 base, with 3 bases of the junction left unmatched. CDR3 sequence reads: CASSPGQENTEAFF. CDR3 coding DNA: TGTGCCAGCAGCCCGGGACAGGAGAACACTGAAGCTTTCTTT.

The chain joins TRBV7-2 to TRBJ2-1; D gene uncertain. The CDR3 totals 11 residues. V was shortened by 1 base and J by 8 bases, with 3 bases between the two germline ends. CDR1 is SGHTA and CDR2 is FQGNSA in the germline V gene. The DNA of the CDR3 is TGTGCCAGCAGCTTAGGACATGAGCAGTTCTTC. Its translation is CASSLGHEQFF.